This T cell receptor (beta chain) was sequenced during a study of sequential checkpoint blockade in melanoma. Treatment denoted: randomized to nivolumab then ipilimumab (arm A) or the reverse (arm B). J gave up 3 bases and V 1 base, and 3 bases lay outside the gene matches. CDR1 is LGHNA and CDR2 is YSLEER in the germline V gene. CDR3 length: 14 amino acids. The data were produced by immunoSEQ multiplex PCR, yet TCRdb's version contains in-frame clones alone and is incomplete. The sample records 15,000 to 20,000 clones, 70% being singletons. J is TRBJ2-7 and V is TRBV4-3; 7 nucleotides agree with TRBD1. The sequence was obtained from a human donor with melanoma. Specimen: CD8+ T cells sorted from blood (inferred from file names), collected from a patient given nivolumab and ipilimumab in sequence. CDR3 nucleotide sequence: TGCGCCAGCAGCCAAGTGACAGGGAGCTACGAGCAGTACTTC. Its protein product is CASSQVTGSYEQYF.